The T cell receptor (beta chain) under discussion was sequenced for a study of Graves' ophthalmopathy and Graves' hyperthyroidism. As for this clonotype: No antigen is known for it.

Germline loops: CDR1 SEHNR, CDR2 FQNEAQ (reference sequence). The length of the CDR3 is 13 residues. The V gene lost 2 bases and the J gene lost 8 bases, with 12 bases spanning the gap. Points from the study as a whole: Most expanded clonotypes from thyroid (those above 0.001 frequency) were also found in blood.

Beta-chain TCR CDR3 regions were amplified from RNA transcripts. First-round RT-PCR used HTBI primers; second-round multiplex PCR followed. Using its own MiXCR run on the multiplex PCR reads, TCRdb lists one record per CDR3 protein. In the table there are about 500,000 distinct CDR3 sequences, under 45% of which are singletons. Lactation, pregnancy, uncontrolled infections and other autoimmune diseases were all grounds for excluding patients. Source material: peripheral blood or thyroid tissue (not recorded which). This TCR came from an adult man with Graves' hyperthyroidism. The rearrangement joins TRBV7-9 to TRBJ1-1; weak D call: TRBD1 (5 bases). The CDR3 spells CASSLKGKGEAFF. Here the CDR3 DNA reads TGTGCCAGCAGCTTAAAGGGAAAGGGGGAAGCTTTCTTT.